This TCR beta chain derives from a study of T cells in Graves' hyperthyroidism and ophthalmopathy. This CDR3 contains 14 residues. V gave up 1 base and J gave up 2 bases, with 8 bases separating them. Germline V lookup: CDR1 SGHAT, CDR2 FQNNGV. From around 11 ml of fresh peripheral blood, PBMCs were isolated. This clonotype was observed at least ten times. TCR beta CDR3 regions were amplified from RNA. HTBI primers were the set used in a first-round RT-PCR of the TCR CDR3. Each CDR3 protein is one row after TCRdb ran MiXCR on the multiplex PCR reads. The repertoire holds hundreds of thousands of distinct CDR3 sequences, with 14% as singletons.

Sequenced input: blood. This chain connects TRBV11-2 to TRBJ1-1; D ambiguous. The sequence came from a woman between 50 and 59 years old with Graves' ophthalmopathy. CDR3 region: CASSLVRRNTEAFF. The CDR3 bases are TGTGCCAGCAGCTTAGTCAGACGCAACACTGAAGCTTTCTTT.